The 5 T cell receptor beta chains in this list originate from one sample, sequenced in a study of blood T cell repertoires in COVID-19. Assay: immunoSEQ multiplex PCR; the TCRdb copy retains only in-frame clones and omits some. The sample comprises roughly 390,000 clones, 80% to 90% of which are singletons, and about 10% rests with the top ten. The sequenced sample consisted of peripheral blood. Receptor source: a woman aged 25 to 45 with COVID-19, enrolled during active disease.

The chain links TRBV9 to TRBJ2-2, with TRBD2 as a possible D gene (6 bases). Germline CDR1 reads SGDLS; CDR2 reads YYNGEE. V shed 4 bases and J shed 4 bases, with 11 bases lying between them. The CDR3 contains 14 residues. The CDR3 protein is CASSSDGSTGELFF. In DNA form, the CDR3 reads TGTGCCAGCAGCTCAGACGGGAGCACCGGGGAGCTGTTTTTT.

The V gene is TRBV6-2 or TRBV6-3, the J gene TRBJ1-3; no reliable D call. The V gene's germline CDR1 is MNHEY and CDR2 SVGEGT. This CDR3 region has 15 residues. Deletions cut 6 bases from V and 0 bases from J, with 12 bases between. The CDR3 loop is CASSSDGFSGNTIYF. DNA of the CDR3: TGTGCCAGCAGCTCCGACGGGTTCTCTGGAAACACCATATATTTT.

The rearrangement joins TRBV29-1 to TRBJ2-7; D is possibly TRBD1 (6 bases). The CDR3 runs 12 residues. Germline CDR1 reads SQVTM; CDR2 reads ANQGSEA. Trimming cost V 8 bases and J 5 bases, with 16 bases left between them. As DNA, the CDR3 is TGCAGCTCCCAGGGGATTCGGGACGAGCAGTACTTC. Its translation is CSSQGIRDEQYF.

This chain uses TRBV6-5 with TRBJ2-7; 9 nucleotides line up with TRBD1. This CDR3 has 13 amino acids. V shed 6 bases and J 5 bases; nucleotides not matched to a gene: 5. Germline CDR1 is MNHEY and CDR2 is SVGAGI. The CDR3, as DNA: TGTGCCAGCAGGCGGACAGGGGACCACGAGCAGTACTTC. This gives the protein CASRRTGDHEQYF.

This chain uses TRBV3-1 (or the pseudogene TRBV3-2) with TRBJ2-5; D remains ambiguous. Germline V lookup: CDR1 LGHDT, CDR2 YNNKEL (reference sequence). CDR3 length: 13 amino acids. Trimming left V 4 bases short and J 5 bases short, with 11 bases between. CDR3 nucleotides: TGTGCCAGCAGCCCTAGGCCAGAGGAGACCCAGTACTTC. Encoded protein: CASSPRPEETQYF.